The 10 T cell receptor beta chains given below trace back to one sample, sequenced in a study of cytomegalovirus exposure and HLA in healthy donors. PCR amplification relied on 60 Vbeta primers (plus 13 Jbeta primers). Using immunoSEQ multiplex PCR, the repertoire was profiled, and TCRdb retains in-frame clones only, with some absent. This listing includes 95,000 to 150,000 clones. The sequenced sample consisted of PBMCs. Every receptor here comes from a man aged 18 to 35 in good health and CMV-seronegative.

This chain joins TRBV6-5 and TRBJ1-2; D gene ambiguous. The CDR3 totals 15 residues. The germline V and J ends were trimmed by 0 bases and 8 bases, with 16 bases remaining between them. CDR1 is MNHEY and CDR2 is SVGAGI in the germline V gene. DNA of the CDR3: TGTGCCAGCAGTTACTCGAGAGGCAGAAGAGAAGGCTACACCTTC. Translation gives CASSYSRGRREGYTF.

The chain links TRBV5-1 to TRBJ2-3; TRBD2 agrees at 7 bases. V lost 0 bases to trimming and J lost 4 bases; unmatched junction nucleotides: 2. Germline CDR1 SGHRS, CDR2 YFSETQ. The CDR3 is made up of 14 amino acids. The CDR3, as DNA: TGCGCCAGCAGCTTGGGTGGGAGGGCAGATACGCAGTATTTT. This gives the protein CASSLGGRADTQYF.

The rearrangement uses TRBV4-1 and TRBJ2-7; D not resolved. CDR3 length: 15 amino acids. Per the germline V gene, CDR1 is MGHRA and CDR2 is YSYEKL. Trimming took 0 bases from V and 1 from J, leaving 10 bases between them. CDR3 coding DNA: TGCGCCAGCAGCCAAGACGGCAGGCCATCCTACGAGCAGTACTTC. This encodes CASSQDGRPSYEQYF.

Here the CDR3 DNA reads TGTGCCAGCAGCTCCGGGGGAGGCCCCTACGAGCAGTACTTC. Translated, it gives CASSSGGGPYEQYF. This chain links TRBV5-6 with TRBJ2-7, with a tentative D call TRBD2 (6 bases). V lost 3 bases to trimming and J lost 2 bases, with 12 bases between them. Per the germline V gene, CDR1 is SGHDT and CDR2 is YYEEEE. This CDR3 has 14 residues. The full variable domain, completed using reference TRBV5-6 and TRBJ2-7, is DAGVTQSPTHLIKTRGQQVTLRCSPKSGHDTVSWYQQALGQGPQFIFQYYEEEERQRGNFPDRFSGHQFPNYSSELNVNALLLGDSALYLCASSSGGGPYEQYFGPGTRLTVT.

Here the CDR3 reads CASSQNGVGGFSYEQYF. CDR3 in DNA: TGTGCCAGCAGCCAAAACGGGGTGGGCGGGTTCTCCTACGAGCAGTACTTC. This sequence joins TRBV14 and TRBJ2-5, with D possibly matching TRBD2 (5 bases). TRBJ2-7 matches the DNA end more closely, so the J call is doubtful. Looked up from germline, CDR1 is SGHDN and CDR2 is FVKESK. This CDR3 is 17 amino acids long.

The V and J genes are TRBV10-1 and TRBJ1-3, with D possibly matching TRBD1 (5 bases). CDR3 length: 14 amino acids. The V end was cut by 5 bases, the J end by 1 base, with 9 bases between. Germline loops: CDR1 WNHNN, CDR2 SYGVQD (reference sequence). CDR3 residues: CASSLDISGNTIYF. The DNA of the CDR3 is TGCGCCAGCAGTTTGGACATATCTGGAAACACCATATATTTT.

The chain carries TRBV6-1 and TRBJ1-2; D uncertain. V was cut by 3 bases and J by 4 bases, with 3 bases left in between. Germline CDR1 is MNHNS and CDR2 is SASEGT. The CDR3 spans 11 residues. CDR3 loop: CASSESYGYTF. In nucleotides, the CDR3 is TGTGCCAGCAGTGAGAGCTATGGCTACACCTTC.

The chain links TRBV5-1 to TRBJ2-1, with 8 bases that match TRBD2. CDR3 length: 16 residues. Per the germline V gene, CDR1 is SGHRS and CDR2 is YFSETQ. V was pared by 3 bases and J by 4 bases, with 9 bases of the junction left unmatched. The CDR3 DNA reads TGCGCCAGCAGCTCCGGGACTAGATCAGGGTACAATGAGCAGTTCTTC. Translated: CASSSGTRSGYNEQFF.

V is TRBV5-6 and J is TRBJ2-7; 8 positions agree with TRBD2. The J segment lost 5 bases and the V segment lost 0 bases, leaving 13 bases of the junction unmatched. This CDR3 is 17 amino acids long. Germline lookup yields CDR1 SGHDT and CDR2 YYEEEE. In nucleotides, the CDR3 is TGTGCCAGCAGCTTGGGTCTGACCAGCGGGAGTGTTCACGAGCAGTACTTC. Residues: CASSLGLTSGSVHEQYF. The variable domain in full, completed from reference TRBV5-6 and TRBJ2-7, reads DAGVTQSPTHLIKTRGQQVTLRCSPKSGHDTVSWYQQALGQGPQFIFQYYEEEERQRGNFPDRFSGHQFPNYSSELNVNALLLGDSALYLCASSLGLTSGSVHEQYFGPGTRLTVT.

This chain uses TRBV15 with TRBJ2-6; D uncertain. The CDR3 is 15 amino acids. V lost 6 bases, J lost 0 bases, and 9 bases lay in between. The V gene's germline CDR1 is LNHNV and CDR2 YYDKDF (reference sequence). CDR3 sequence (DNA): TGTGCCACCAGGCCTCGAGTCTCTGGGGCCAACGTCCTGACTTTC. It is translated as CATRPRVSGANVLTF.